The next 23 T cell receptor beta chains were all read from a single sample in a study of blood T cells in healthy people across ages. PCR was performed a second time for roughly 7 to 11 cycles using a sample-barcoded 5' primer and a J-beta primer mix. MiXCR, run by TCRdb on the 5' RACE reads, gives a single entry per CDR3 protein. The table shows about 780,000 distinct CDR3 sequences, with around 50% occurring only once. The material sequenced was blood. Every receptor here comes from an elderly man in good health.

The V and J genes are TRBV27 and TRBJ2-3; D perhaps matches TRBD1 (5 bases). Per germline, CDR1 MNHEY and CDR2 SMNVEV (reference sequence). Trimming took off 4 bases at V and 1 base at J, with 12 bases between the two ends. This CDR3 comprises 15 residues. The CDR3 DNA follows: TGTGCCAGCAGTTCCAGGGTCCTTGGCACAGATACGCAGTATTTT. Translated: CASSSRVLGTDTQYF.

The sample holds a few counts of this clonotype. A clone one base away is much larger, so this may be a read error. The J gene is TRBJ2-1, the V gene TRBV29-1; D is undetermined. Trimming pared 7 bases from V and 1 base from J, leaving 5 bases between. Germline loops: CDR1 SQVTM, CDR2 ANQGSEA. CDR3 length: 11 residues. The CDR3 is CSGVSYNEQFF. The CDR3, as DNA: TGCAGCGGTGTTTCCTACAATGAGCAGTTCTTC.

The chain is built from TRBV30 and TRBJ2-5; 7 bases match TRBD2. The CDR3 loop spans 14 amino acids. Germline loops: CDR1 GTSNPN, CDR2 SVGIG (reference sequence). V shed 8 bases, J shed 4 bases, and the junction held 13 bases outside the gene matches. CDR3 region: CARSRGLSGETQYF. DNA for the CDR3: TGTGCCCGATCGAGGGGACTATCTGGAGAGACCCAGTACTTC. The whole variable domain, filled in from reference TRBV30 and TRBJ2-5, reads SQTIHQWPATLVQPVGSPLSLECTVEGTSNPNLYWYRQAAGRGLQLLFYSVGIGQISSEVPQNLSASRPQDRQFILSSKKLLLSDSGFYLCARSRGLSGETQYFGPGTRLLVL.

The rearrangement uses TRBV7-3 and TRBJ2-1; no clear D. This CDR3 is built from 15 residues. The V end lost 5 bases, the J end lost 0 bases, and 11 bases lay between the germline ends. CDR1 is SGHTA, CDR2 FQGTGA, per germline. The CDR3 region has the DNA TGTGCCAGCAGCCCGGCCCCGAGCTCCTACAATGAGCAGTTCTTC. Its protein product is CASSPAPSSYNEQFF. The full variable domain, in which reference TRBV7-3 and TRBJ2-1 provide the parts outside the CDR3, is GAGVSQTPSNKVTEKGKYVELRCDPISGHTALYWYRQSLGQGPEFLIYFQGTGAADDSGLPNDRFFAVRPEGSVSTLKIQRTERGDSAVYLCASSPAPSSYNEQFFGPGTRLTVL.

Here the CDR3 reads CASSETGRGYGYTF. As DNA, the CDR3 is TGTGCCAGCAGTGAGACAGGGCGAGGCTATGGCTACACCTTC. The chain combines TRBV6-6 with TRBJ1-2; 7 bases match TRBD1. The length of the CDR3 is 14 residues. Germline CDR1 reads MNHNY; CDR2 reads SVGAGI (reference sequence). V was pared by 5 bases and J by 4 bases, with 7 bases of the junction left unmatched.

CDR3 loop: CATSDVRAGGPGNEQFF. For the CDR3, the DNA is TGTGCCACCAGTGACGTGAGAGCGGGAGGGCCGGGCAATGAGCAGTTCTTC. The chain is built from TRBV24-1 and TRBJ2-1; 10 positions match TRBD2. Per germline, CDR1 KGHDR and CDR2 SFDVKD. CDR3 length equals 17 residues. The trim removed 4 bases at V and 6 bases at J, leaving 11 bases unmatched.

The chain recombines TRBV5-1 with TRBJ1-1; the match to TRBD1 covers 9 bases. The germline V gene encodes CDR1 SGHRS and CDR2 YFSETQ. V trimming: 4 bases; J trimming: 7 bases; junction bases outside the gene matches: 8. The CDR3 length is 14 residues. This chain's CDR3 is CASSVGTGTYEAFF. The DNA of the CDR3 is TGCGCCAGCAGCGTCGGGACAGGGACCTATGAAGCTTTCTTT. The entire variable domain, with the rest obtained from reference TRBV5-1 and TRBJ1-1, is as follows: KAGVTQTPRYLIKTRGQQVTLSCSPISGHRSVSWYQQTPGQGLQFLFEYFSETQRNKGNFPGRFSGRQFSNSRSEMNVSTLELGDSALYLCASSVGTGTYEAFFGQGTRLTVV.

This clonotype was detected only once. It is unclear where the CDR3 begins or ends on the DNA, so no DNA is shown, and the CDR3 is as TCRdb lists it. The chain employs TRBV12-3 or TRBV12-4 and TRBJ2-7; the table assigns TRBD1, which was not confirmed against the DNA. The CDR3 contains 16 residues when both ends are counted. The CDR3 is CASSSSDTISFYEQYF.

The chain uses TRBV28 and TRBJ2-7, with 9 bases aligning to TRBD1. Per germline, CDR1 MDHEN and CDR2 SYDVKM. CDR3 length: 15 amino acids. V lost 2 bases to trimming and J lost 2 bases; unmatched junction nucleotides: 4. The CDR3: CASSLSTGGTYEQYF. As DNA, the CDR3 is TGTGCCAGCAGTTTAAGTACAGGGGGCACCTACGAGCAGTACTTC.

The V gene is TRBV7-3, the J gene TRBJ2-1; possibly TRBD2 for D (5 bases). V was trimmed by 3 bases and J by 8 bases, leaving 17 bases between them. Germline V lookup: CDR1 SGHTA, CDR2 FQGTGA. The length of the CDR3 is 15 residues. The DNA of the CDR3 is TGTGCCAGCAGCTTCTGGACGGCCGGGGTGGATGAGCAGTTCTTC. This encodes CASSFWTAGVDEQFF.

Worth noting for this clonotype: Possible read error: a much larger clone is one base away. The CDR3 reads CATSRDLGLANNEQYF. For the CDR3, the DNA is TGTGCCACCAGCAGAGATTTGGGACTAGCGAACAATGAGCAGTACTTC. The chain links TRBV15 to TRBJ2-7, with TRBD2 identical over 10 bases. Germline assignment: CDR1 LNHNV and CDR2 YYDKDF (reference sequence). The CDR3 is 16 amino acids. J lost 7 bases, V lost 0 bases, and 9 bases had no gene match. The entire variable domain, with the rest obtained from reference TRBV15 and TRBJ2-7, is as follows: DAMVIQNPRYQVTQFGKPVTLSCSQTLNHNVMYWYQQKSSQAPKLLFHYYDKDFNNEADTPDNFQSRRPNTSFCFLDIRSPGLGDTAMYLCATSRDLGLANNEQYFGPGTRLTVT.

To note about this clonotype: It may be a read error: a sequence one base away is much more abundant. J is TRBJ2-5 and V is TRBV6-6; the D gene is possibly TRBD1 (5 bases). The CDR3 consists of 11 residues. CDR1 and CDR2 (germline): MNHNY, SVGAGI (reference sequence). CDR3 region: CASGAKEAQYF. DNA for the CDR3: TGTGCCAGCGGGGCAAAAGAGGCCCAGTACTTC.

With regard to this clonotype: Possible read error: a much larger clone is one base away. The V and J genes are TRBV5-6 and TRBJ2-1, with 9 bases aligning to TRBD1. V shed 0 bases and J 13 bases; nucleotides not matched to a gene: 11. Germline CDR1 reads SGHDT; CDR2 reads YYEEEE. This CDR3 is built from 15 residues. CDR3 residues: CASSLAGQGTETQFF. The CDR3 DNA reads as TGTGCCAGCAGCTTGGCGGGACAGGGTACTGAGACCCAGTTCTTC.

The chain joins TRBV7-9 to TRBJ1-4, with D possibly TRBD1 on 5 matching bases. Germline values: CDR1 SEHNR, CDR2 FQNEAQ (reference sequence). The CDR3 length is 15 residues. Between the trimmed V and J ends, which lost 7 bases and 6 bases, there was a span of 18 bases. Here the CDR3 DNA reads TGTGCCAGCACCTCTCCCCGGGACGGGGATGAAAAACTGTTTTTT. It specifies CASTSPRDGDEKLFF.

The rearrangement uses TRBV7-9 and TRBJ1-2; the D is unclear. V was clipped by 1 base and J by 0 bases, with 12 bases between them. This CDR3 spans 16 amino acids. Germline CDR1 reads SEHNR; CDR2 reads FQNEAQ (reference sequence). The CDR3 region is CASSLVVSRANYGYTF. DNA of the CDR3: TGTGCCAGCAGCTTAGTGGTGTCGCGAGCTAACTATGGCTACACCTTC.

The J gene is TRBJ1-4, the V gene TRBV6-2 or TRBV6-3, with unresolved D. The CDR3 loop spans 16 amino acids. The ends were cut back, 7 bases at V and 7 bases at J, with 22 bases in the middle. CDR1 MNHEY and CDR2 SVGEGT come from the germline V gene. CDR3 region: CASTTTRGRESEKLFF. In DNA form, the CDR3 reads TGTGCCAGCACTACAACGCGAGGGAGGGAAAGTGAAAAACTGTTTTTT.

Turning to this clonotype: Compared with germline, one end of the junction differs, possibly owing to a read error. This rearrangement joins TRBV7-2 to TRBJ2-1; D perhaps matches TRBD2 (5 bases). The V gene's germline CDR1 is SGHTA and CDR2 FQGNSA. This CDR3 contains 16 residues. The CDR3 spells CASSISGSDSYSEQFF. CDR3 nucleotides: TGTGCCAGCAGCATATCTGGTAGCGACTCCTACAGTGAGCAGTTCTTC.

The chain employs TRBV5-6 and TRBJ2-1, with 8 positions matching TRBD2. Germline trimming cut 0 bases from V and 4 bases from J; bases unmatched to any gene: 6. This CDR3 contains 16 residues. Looked up from germline, CDR1 is SGHDT and CDR2 is YYEEEE. The CDR3 reads CASSLVSGGQYNEQFF. CDR3 nucleotides: TGTGCCAGCAGCTTGGTCTCGGGAGGGCAATACAATGAGCAGTTCTTC.

This clonotype was observed many times. A much larger clone lies one base from this, so it may be a read error. This rearrangement joins TRBV7-9 to TRBJ2-5; a weak D match, TRBD1 (6 bases). CDR1 and CDR2 from the germline V gene are SEHNR and FQNEAQ (reference sequence). The CDR3 loop spans 14 amino acids. V lost 6 bases and J 11 bases, leaving 22 bases between the germline ends. The CDR3, as DNA: TGTGCCAGCAGTGATAACTCACAGGGTGGTGAGCAGTACTTC. Its translation is CASSDNSQGGEQYF.

The CDR3 spells CASSQSPSGRANTGELFF. The CDR3 DNA is TGTGCCAGCAGCCAAAGCCCTAGCGGGAGGGCTAACACCGGGGAGCTGTTTTTT. The V and J genes are TRBV16 and TRBJ2-2; 12 nucleotides match TRBD2. The CDR3 runs to 18 residues. Germline trimming cut 2 bases from V and 2 bases from J; bases unmatched to any gene: 6. CDR1 and CDR2 (germline): KGHSY, FQNENV.

This sequence joins TRBV4-1 and TRBJ2-7, with D uncertain. The V end was cut by 4 bases, the J end by 4 bases, with 14 bases between. Germline V gene sequence: CDR1 MGHRA, CDR2 YSYEKL. The CDR3 sequence is 14 residues long. Here the CDR3 reads CASSLGFAPYEQYF. The CDR3, as DNA: TGCGCCAGCAGCCTGGGGTTCGCGCCGTACGAGCAGTACTTC.

This clonotype turned up a few times. The V gene is TRBV5-1, the J gene TRBJ2-1; D unclear. The end of the DNA is better explained by TRBJ2-7, so the J call may be wrong. Germline assignment: CDR1 SGHRS and CDR2 YFSETQ. CDR3 length: 13 amino acids. The CDR3: CASSIVRQNEQYF. CDR3 coding DNA: TGCGCCAGCAGCATTGTCCGCCAGAATGAGCAGTACTTC.

The chain joins TRBV4-3 to TRBJ2-5; 7 nucleotides line up with TRBD1. CDR3 length: 15 amino acids. J gave up 11 bases and V 1 base, and 13 bases lay outside the gene matches. The germline CDR1 and CDR2 sequences are LGHNA and YSLEER. The DNA of the CDR3 is TGCGCCAGCAGCCAAGCTACGGGACAGTTCTACAAGCAGTACTTC. It encodes CASSQATGQFYKQYF.